These 8 T cell receptor beta chains originate from one sample sequenced in a study of blood T cell repertoires in COVID-19. Produced via immunoSEQ multiplex PCR; TCRdb's table is partial and in-frame only. The data hold 130,000 to 150,000 clones, with about four fifths observed a single time. The specimen was peripheral blood. The receptors stem from a human donor with acute or convalescent COVID-19. The donor label of this sample is uncertain.

The rearrangement uses TRBV27 and TRBJ1-2, with 9 bases fitting TRBD1. Germline V gene sequence: CDR1 MNHEY, CDR2 SMNVEV (reference sequence). J gave up 4 bases and V 11 bases, and 11 bases lay outside the gene matches. The CDR3 consists of 14 residues. The CDR3 DNA reads as TGTGCCTCCCAACCGGGACAGGGCCTCTATGGCTACACCTTC. Residues: CASQPGQGLYGYTF.

In this sample, this clone turned up a few times. The gene calls are TRBV2 and TRBJ1-4; tentative D call: TRBD1 (5 bases). Trimming removed 1 base at V and 9 bases at J, with 21 bases between. Germline CDR1 is SNHLY and CDR2 is FYNNEI. This CDR3 comprises 17 residues. In DNA, the CDR3 is TGTGCCAGCAGTGAAGGGCAGGGATACGGCCCTTCAAAAAAACTGTTTTTT. Its protein is CASSEGQGYGPSKKLFF.

On this clone: Distinct nucleotide sequences in the sample also encode this CDR3. The chain employs TRBV19 and TRBJ1-4; D perhaps matches TRBD1 (6 bases). The CDR3 loop spans 15 amino acids. The V gene's germline CDR1 is LNHDA and CDR2 SQIVND (reference sequence). V was shortened by 3 bases and J by 6 bases, with 14 bases between the two germline ends. CDR3 sequence: CASSIGKGGHEKLFF. The CDR3 nucleotides read TGTGCCAGTAGTATCGGGAAGGGGGGGCATGAAAAACTGTTTTTT. Based on the CDR3 plus reference TRBV19 and TRBJ1-4, the full variable domain is DGGITQSPKYLFRKEGQNVTLSCEQNLNHDAMYWYRQDPGQGLRLIYYSQIVNDFQKGDIAEGYSVSREKKESFPLTVTSAQKNPTAFYLCASSIGKGGHEKLFFGSGTQLSVL.

V is TRBV5-1 and J is TRBJ1-4; the match to TRBD1 covers 7 bases. J lost 0 bases, V lost 4 bases, and 3 bases had no gene match. The CDR3 length is 15 residues. CDR1 and CDR2 from the germline V gene are SGHRS and YFSETQ. The CDR3 region is CASSKQGATNEKLFF. For the CDR3, the DNA is TGCGCCAGCAGCAAGCAGGGGGCAACTAATGAAAAACTGTTTTTT.

The genes are TRBV29-1 and TRBJ1-1, with D hard to call. The CDR3 runs 14 residues. V was cut by 3 bases and J by 1 base, with 12 bases left in between. The germline V gene encodes CDR1 SQVTM and CDR2 ANQGSEA. The chain's CDR3 is CSVDLAGSNTEAFF. CDR3 nucleotides: TGCAGCGTTGATCTCGCCGGGTCGAACACTGAAGCTTTCTTT.

The rearrangement links TRBV15 to TRBJ2-2; TRBD1 aligns across 7 bases. V lost 2 bases to trimming and J lost 4 bases; unmatched junction nucleotides: 13. There are 18 residues in the CDR3. Germline CDR1 reads LNHNV; CDR2 reads YYDKDF (reference sequence). This CDR3 reads CATSRPLRQGSGTGELFF. CDR3 DNA: TGTGCCACCAGCAGACCCCTCAGACAGGGCTCGGGCACCGGGGAGCTGTTTTTT.

The chain employs TRBV7-2 and TRBJ2-3; D is possibly TRBD1 (6 bases). Trimming took off 5 bases at V and 1 base at J, with 10 bases between the two ends. This CDR3 is built from 14 residues. The germline gives CDR1 SGHTA, CDR2 FQGNSA. CDR3 in amino acids: CASSPQGRTDTQYF. The CDR3 bases are TGTGCCAGCAGCCCACAGGGCCGCACAGATACGCAGTATTTT.

The sample holds a few counts of this clone. V and J are TRBV9 and TRBJ1-6; no reliable D call. CDR1 is SGDLS and CDR2 is YYNGEE in the germline V gene. This CDR3 has 14 amino acids. The ends were cut back, 0 bases at V and 8 bases at J, with 9 bases in the middle. The CDR3 spells CASSVVAVDSPLHF. For the CDR3, the DNA is TGTGCCAGCAGCGTAGTGGCCGTGGATTCACCCCTCCACTTT.